The TCR beta chain described here comes from a study of blood T cell repertoires in COVID-19 (dated by TCRdb to about 2020). Some background on the complete study: Samples covering the acute and convalescent phases of COVID-19 were provided by collaborators in the United States, Italy and Spain. The prospective study material was composed of cDNA or gDNA derived from T cells, B-cell-depleted T cells, or PBMCs. Deeply sampled blood TCRbeta repertoires from subjects exposed to, actively infected with, or recovered from COVID-19 were included in the dataset. A freely available public database, intended as a resource for researchers studying the immune response to SARS-CoV-2, is where the repertoires were released. Samples were obtained from the ongoing ImmuneRACE study (first 160 participants) and from some 1,300 subjects provided by 6 global collaborators. The sample metadata nearly always contained a de-identified subject ID, COVID-19 status, age in years and sex. Where HLA class I and class II types were available, the types were taken from metadata supplied by the sample provider, not from assay-based typing. The paper as a whole reports these results and caveats: How much clinical and demographic metadata was included differed by source and by participant, and the metadata was provided uncurated.

TCRbeta CDR3 regions were amplified from genomic DNA by means of the immunoSEQ Assay, a bias-controlled multiplex PCR. The paper's processing steps were these. The number of nucleated cells in each sample was estimated by amplification of reference gene primers within the assay. To quantify the absolute abundance of each unique TCRbeta CDR3 rearrangement, sequence reads were collapsed and filtered. Productive Simpson clonality was computed per sample as the square root of Simpson's diversity index over productive rearrangements. What TCRdb holds here is the immuneACCESS table cut down to in-frame rearrangements. Part of the clones is not present; checked against another copy, under half of the missing clones reflect an unresolved V gene, and the others are unexplained. The V and J calls and clone size were taken over from that table, and D and trimming were inferred from the DNA. Counted in this sample were around 140,000 clones; around 90% of them appeared once. The ten largest clones represent around 1.5% of the sample.

In regard to this clone: Its antigen remains unidentified. No base quality values were provided; no much bigger clone lies one nucleotide off.

Whole blood was collected in K2EDTA tubes by collaborating institutions according to the institutions' own protocols. For TCRbeta analysis, collaborators shipped samples in one of three forms: frozen whole blood, isolated PBMCs, or DNA extracted from either of those sample types. The CDR3 spans 14 residues, from the cysteine through the phenylalanine. Just the 42-base CDR3 DNA is kept, in frame starting at base 1. Sequences SNHLY (CDR1) and FYNNEI (CDR2) are obtained from the germline V gene. From V the trimming removes 4 bases and from J it removes 4 bases, while the gene matches leave 6 bases of the junction unaccounted for.

The chain couples TRBV2 to TRBJ2-5; 7 junctional bases match TRBD1. Specimen: peripheral blood. The sequence was collected from a human donor in a cohort sampled during active COVID-19. The CDR3 has the sequence CASSGYKGAETQYF. The DNA sequence reads TGTGCCAGCAGTGGGTACAAGGGGGCAGAGACCCAGTACTTC.